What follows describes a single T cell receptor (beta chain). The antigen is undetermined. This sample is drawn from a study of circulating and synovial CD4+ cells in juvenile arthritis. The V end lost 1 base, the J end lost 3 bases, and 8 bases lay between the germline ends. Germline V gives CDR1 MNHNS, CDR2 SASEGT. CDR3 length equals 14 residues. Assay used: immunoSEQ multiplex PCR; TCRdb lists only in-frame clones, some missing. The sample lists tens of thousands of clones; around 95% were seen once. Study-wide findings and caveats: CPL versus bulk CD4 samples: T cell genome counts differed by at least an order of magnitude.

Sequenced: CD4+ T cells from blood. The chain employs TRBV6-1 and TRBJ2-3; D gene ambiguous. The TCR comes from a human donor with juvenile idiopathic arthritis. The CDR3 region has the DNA TGTGCCAGCAGTGAAGGGCCTTGGACAGATACGCAGTATTTT. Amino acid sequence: CASSEGPWTDTQYF.